The 14 T cell receptor beta chains in this list originate from one sample, sequenced in a study of identical twins. MiXCR was run by TCRdb on the 5' RACE reads, yielding one entry per CDR3 protein. The table includes 1.5 million or so distinct CDR3 sequences, around a third detected once. Sequencing used cord blood. Receptor source: a newborn girl in good health.

There are a few counts of this clonotype. The V gene is TRBV29-1, the J gene TRBJ2-7, with D perhaps TRBD2 (5 bases). The CDR3 contains 14 residues. Germline V gives CDR1 SQVTM, CDR2 ANQGSEA. Trimming left V 4 bases short and J 4 bases short, with 17 bases between. DNA for the CDR3: TGCAGCGTTGTAGGCAGGTCGAGAGGGTACGAGCAGTACTTC. Translated, it gives CSVVGRSRGYEQYF.

This clonotype was seen many times. DNA of the CDR3: TGTGCCAGCACCCTCGGCGACTATGGCTACACCTTC. Residues: CASTLGDYGYTF. The chain links TRBV28 to TRBJ1-2, with no clear D. Germline V gene data show CDR1 as MDHEN and CDR2 as SYDVKM. Trimming removed 7 bases at V and 3 bases at J, with 9 bases between. The CDR3 loop spans 12 amino acids.

This clonotype was found many times. DNA for the CDR3: TGCGCCAGCAGCTTGGTTGGTAGCGGCAATGAGCAGTTCTTC. Translation gives CASSLVGSGNEQFF. The chain has TRBV5-1 and TRBJ2-1, with a tentative D call TRBD2 (6 bases). This CDR3 is built from 14 residues. Per germline, CDR1 SGHRS and CDR2 YFSETQ. Trimming pared 0 bases from V and 6 bases from J, leaving 10 bases between.

This clonotype was seen at least ten times. As DNA, the CDR3 is TGTGCCAGCAGCGATTCCGGGGGCTTAGACAAAAACATTCAGTACTTC. Protein: CASSDSGGLDKNIQYF. This chain uses TRBV7-9 with TRBJ2-4; D is possibly TRBD1 or TRBD2 (6 bases each). The CDR3 consists of 16 residues. V shed 5 bases and J shed 3 bases, with 17 bases lying between them. Germline CDR1 SEHNR, CDR2 FQNEAQ (reference sequence).

This clonotype was observed at least ten times. V is TRBV4-1 and J is TRBJ2-3; perhaps TRBD2 as D (5 bases). Trimming removed 1 base from V and 2 bases from J, with 10 bases in between. Per the germline V gene, CDR1 is MGHRA and CDR2 is YSYEKL. This CDR3 is built from 15 residues. The CDR3 here is CASSQAGTHTDTQYF. Here the CDR3 DNA reads TGCGCCAGCAGCCAAGCGGGAACCCACACAGATACGCAGTATTTT.

In the case of this clonotype: A much larger clone sits a single nucleotide away, making a read error possible. The chain uses TRBV12-3 or TRBV12-4 and TRBJ2-1; TRBD1 might be the D (6 bases). TRBJ2-7 matches the DNA end more closely, so the J call is doubtful. CDR3 length equals 14 residues. The CDR3 region has the DNA TGTGCCAGCAGTTTTCGCAGGGGTCTGTGCGAGCAGTACTTC. Translating gives CASSFRRGLCEQYF.

In its sample, this clonotype was seen many times. The chain uses TRBV5-1 and TRBJ1-5; 9 nucleotides match TRBD1. This CDR3 spans 15 amino acids. CDR1 is SGHRS and CDR2 is YFSETQ in the germline V gene. The ends lost 4 bases at V and 4 bases at J; junction bases unmatched: 6. The CDR3 protein is CASSVTGGGNQPQHF. CDR3 coding DNA: TGCGCCAGCAGCGTTACAGGGGGCGGGAATCAGCCCCAGCATTTT.

This clonotype was counted between two and nine times. The chain uses TRBV15 and TRBJ2-3; 14 bases agree with TRBD2. Germline assignment: CDR1 LNHNV and CDR2 YYDKDF (reference sequence). V dropped 4 bases and J dropped 0; count of bases not matched to a gene: 6. This CDR3 spans 18 amino acids. This CDR3 reads CATSTTSGGAESTDTQYF. The CDR3 nucleotides are TGTGCCACCAGCACGACTAGCGGGGGGGCGGAAAGCACAGATACGCAGTATTTT.

In this sample, this clonotype turned up a few times. This sequence joins TRBV7-9 and TRBJ2-5; a possible D gene is TRBD2 (6 bases). The V and J ends lost 11 bases and 11 bases respectively, with 24 bases between them. The CDR3 loop spans 13 amino acids. Germline V gene sequence: CDR1 SEHNR, CDR2 FQNEAQ (reference sequence). CDR3 DNA sequence: TGTGCCTCAAACTGGGGAGGCCTGGGGGAGCAGTACTTC. Residues: CASNWGGLGEQYF.

This chain uses TRBV25-1 with TRBJ1-1, with D possibly matching TRBD1 (6 bases). Deletions cut 4 bases from V and 4 bases from J, with 16 bases between. CDR1 is MGHDK, CDR2 SYGVNS, per germline. CDR3 size: 15 residues. The CDR3 loop reads CASSVPGARGTEAFF. The CDR3 DNA follows: TGTGCCAGCAGTGTGCCAGGGGCTAGGGGCACTGAAGCTTTCTTT. The full variable domain, rest sourced from reference TRBV25-1 and TRBJ1-1, is EADIYQTPRYLVIGTGKKITLECSQTMGHDKMYWYQQDPGMELHLIHYSYGVNSTEKGDLSSESTVSRIRTEHFPLTLESARPSHTSQYLCASSVPGARGTEAFFGQGTRLTVV.

This clonotype was recorded a few times. The CDR3 sequence is CASSLWTGLADTQYF. The CDR3 DNA is TGTGCCAGCAGTTTGTGGACAGGGTTGGCAGATACGCAGTATTTT. The chain carries TRBV12-3 or TRBV12-4 and TRBJ2-3; 8 bases agree with TRBD1. The CDR3 totals 15 residues. With 3 bases clipped from V and 4 bases from J, the junction kept 6 bases outside the gene matches.

This sequence joins TRBV6-1 and TRBJ1-1; D possibly corresponds to TRBD1 (5 bases). This CDR3 is built from 15 residues. V was trimmed by 4 bases and J by 0 bases, leaving 12 bases between them. Germline CDR1 and CDR2: MNHNS and SASEGT. The CDR3 coding sequence is TGTGCCAGCAGTGGAGCCGGGACGGTGAACACTGAAGCTTTCTTT. This translates into CASSGAGTVNTEAFF.

This clonotype occurred a few times. This chain joins TRBV12-3 or TRBV12-4 and TRBJ2-1, with D uncertain. The CDR3 runs to 15 residues. Trimming shortened V by 2 bases and J by 6 bases, and 14 bases separated the two germline ends. CDR3 coding DNA: TGTGCCAGCAGTTTATCACTCCCTATGGCCAATGAGCAGTTCTTC. It encodes CASSLSLPMANEQFF.

A note on this clonotype: Germline is not matched at one junction end, which may reflect a read error. The chain recombines TRBV10-3 with TRBJ2-3; 8 bases line up with TRBD2. Germline V CDR1 and CDR2: ENHRY, SYGVKD. The CDR3 extends over 15 amino acids. The CDR3 spells CAVSGAGDLRSTQYF. CDR3 nucleotides: TGTGCCGTCAGTGGAGCGGGAGACCTCAGGAGTACGCAGTATTTT.